The rows below give T cell receptor beta chains drawn from one sample of a study of early T cells in non-severe SARS-CoV-2 infection. TCRdb analysed the 5' RACE reads with MiXCR anew, one entry per CDR3 protein. The sample lists 50,000 to 65,000 distinct CDR3 sequences, about an eighth seen once, with 3.5% to 5% in the top ten. The material sequenced was whole blood. These receptors came from an adult who was a healthcare worker with PCR-confirmed SARS-CoV-2 infection or an uninfected control (not recorded which). Both conserved end residues are part of each CDR3. A D gene is named only where the DNA matches it firmly. Clone size is stated in some rows and not others, as once, few, many or a class when expanded.

TRBV5-1	many	TRBJ1-1	.	CASSLTVNTEAFF	TGCGCCAGCAGCTTGACGGTCAACACTGAAGCTTTCTTT
TRBV5-6	many	TRBJ1-5	.	CASSFFVAGPDQPQHF	TGTGCCAGCAGCTTTTTCGTCGCAGGCCCCGATCAGCCCCAGCATTTT
TRBV7-9	.	TRBJ2-3	TRBD2	CASSPQRGGTDTQYF	TGTGCCAGCAGCCCCCAGCGGGGGGGCACAGATACGCAGTATTTT
TRBV11-2	.	TRBJ2-3	TRBD2	CASSPGTSLPDTQYF	TGTGCCAGCAGCCCCGGGACTAGCCTACCTGATACGCAGTATTTT
TRBV27	.	TRBJ2-5	.	CASSSLPGELKTQYF	TGTGCCAGCAGTTCGCTACCGGGAGAGCTGAAGACCCAGTACTTC
TRBV7-2	few	TRBJ1-3	TRBD1	CASSLGGTGRGNTIYF	TGTGCCAGCAGCTTAGGGGGGACAGGGAGGGGAAACACCATATATTTT
TRBV7-9	.	TRBJ2-3	.	CASSLRDWGDTQYF	TGTGCCAGCAGCTTAAGGGATTGGGGAGATACGCAGTATTTT
TRBV20-1	few	TRBJ2-1	TRBD2	CSANSGGFSNEQFF	TGCAGTGCTAATAGCGGGGGGTTCTCCAATGAGCAGTTCTTC
TRBV5-4	many	TRBJ2-1	TRBD1	CASRSFPGQGANEQFF	TGTGCCAGCAGGTCTTTCCCGGGACAGGGGGCCAATGAGCAGTTCTTC
TRBV10-3	few	TRBJ2-1	.	CAISALGNEQFF	TGTGCCATCAGTGCTTTGGGGAATGAGCAGTTCTTC
TRBV28	.	TRBJ1-1	TRBD1	CASNLDRGPLNTEAFF	TGTGCCAGCAACCTGGACAGGGGACCCTTGAACACTGAAGCTTTCTTT
TRBV5-6	many	TRBJ1-1	.	CASTGLLYTEAFF	TGTGCCAGCACAGGGCTCTTATATACTGAAGCTTTCTTT
TRBV6-1	few	TRBJ2-5	TRBD1	CASTGTGRETQYF	TGTGCCAGCACCGGGACAGGGCGAGAGACCCAGTACTTC
TRBV9	.	TRBJ2-3	.	CASSQGSIKYF	TGTGCCAGCAGCCAGGGGAGCATCAAGTATTTT
TRBV25-1	.	TRBJ1-4	TRBD1	CASSAWDRTTNEKLFF	TGTGCCAGCAGCGCCTGGGACAGGACAACTAATGAAAAACTGTTTTTT
TRBV5-1	.	TRBJ2-1	TRBD1	CASSKAGTGAYNEQFF	TGCGCCAGCAGCAAAGCCGGGACAGGGGCCTACAATGAGCAGTTCTTC
TRBV18	many	TRBJ1-4	.	CASSPGQRSTNEKLFF	TGTGCCAGCTCACCAGGACAGAGATCAACTAATGAAAAACTGTTTTTT
TRBV21-1	.	TRBJ2-7	.	CASSKFGRPYEQYF	TGTGCCAGCAGCAAGTTCGGGAGACCCTACGAGCAGTACTTC